This is a list of T cell receptor beta chains from one sample in a study of naive and memory T cell subsets. MiXCR was run by TCRdb on the UMI-ligation and nested PCR reads, yielding one entry per CDR3 protein. Of 75,000 to 85,000 distinct CDR3 sequences in the sample, about 12% were seen once. The specimen sequenced was central memory CD4+ T cells from blood. Source of these receptors: a human donor in good health. CDR3s include the opening cysteine and the closing phenylalanine or tryptophan. Each record gives: J gene, clone size, V gene, D gene, CDR3 DNA, CDR3 protein. The D gene is left open where the match is weak. The size entry is marked missing in some rows and otherwise reads once, few, many or a size class.

J: TRBJ2-6; size: NA; V: TRBV5-1; D: NA; DNA: TGCGCCAGCAGCGCGGAAGAGAGCTCTGGGGCCAACGTCCTGACTTTC; CDR3: CASSAEESSGANVLTF
J: TRBJ2-7; size: NA; V: TRBV6-6; D: TRBD1; DNA: TGTGCCAGCAGTTACCCCAGGACAGGGGGCAACGAGCAGTACTTC; CDR3: CASSYPRTGGNEQYF
J: TRBJ2-7; size: many; V: TRBV20-1; D: NA; DNA: TGCAGTGCTAGAGTTGGGGACGGCGAGCAGTACTTC; CDR3: CSARVGDGEQYF
J: TRBJ1-3; size: once; V: TRBV14; D: TRBD1; DNA: TGTGCCAGCAGCCAAGCCGGGACAGCTGGAAACACCATATATTTT; CDR3: CASSQAGTAGNTIYF
J: TRBJ1-6; size: many; V: TRBV20-1; D: NA; DNA: TGCAGTGCTAGACCGACCACCGGGATTGATAATTCACCCCTCCACTTT; CDR3: CSARPTTGIDNSPLHF
J: TRBJ1-1; size: few; V: TRBV28; D: NA; DNA: TGTGCCAGCAGTCGACAGCTTGAAGCTTTCTTT; CDR3: CASSRQLEAFF
J: TRBJ2-3; size: NA; V: TRBV5-1; D: NA; DNA: TGCGCCAGCAGCCCCCAACCGACAGGCGCTTTCACAGATACGCAGTATTTT; CDR3: CASSPQPTGAFTDTQYF
J: TRBJ2-1; size: NA; V: TRBV7-2; D: NA; DNA: TGTGCCAGCAGCTTAACCAGTTTTGGCTACAATGAGCAGTTCTTC; CDR3: CASSLTSFGYNEQFF
J: TRBJ2-3; size: few; V: TRBV10-3; D: NA; DNA: TGTGCCATCAGTGAGTCTCTCTATACGCAGTATTTT; CDR3: CAISESLYTQYF
J: TRBJ1-1; size: many; V: TRBV29-1; D: NA; DNA: TGCAGCGTTGAGGCTCTGGGGGCCGATAGGATTTTT; CDR3: CSVEALGADRIF
J: TRBJ2-7; size: many; V: TRBV5-5; D: NA; DNA: TGTGCCAGCAGCTTTCACTACGAGCAGTACTTC; CDR3: CASSFHYEQYF
J: TRBJ2-7; size: many; V: TRBV14; D: NA; DNA: TGTGCCAGCAGCCAAGGAGGTACGGGACGATTCTACGAGCAGTACTTC; CDR3: CASSQGGTGRFYEQYF
J: TRBJ2-2; size: NA; V: TRBV12-3/TRBV12-4; D: TRBD1; DNA: TGTGCCAGCAGTTTGTCGGCAGGGGGCTTCACCGGGGAGCTGTTTTTT; CDR3: CASSLSAGGFTGELFF
J: TRBJ2-1; size: NA; V: TRBV9; D: NA; DNA: TGTGCCAGCAGCGTAGGAGGACACGGATCCTACAATGAGCAGTTCTTC; CDR3: CASSVGGHGSYNEQFF
J: TRBJ1-6; size: NA; V: TRBV5-1; D: NA; DNA: TGCGCCAGCAGCTTGGGGTCGGACGGTCGCTATAATTCACCCCTCCACTTT; CDR3: CASSLGSDGRYNSPLHF
J: TRBJ2-3; size: medium-sized; V: TRBV7-3; D: NA; DNA: TGTGCCAGCAGCGTTAGCACAGATACGCAGTATTTT; CDR3: CASSVSTDTQYF
J: TRBJ2-3; size: many; V: TRBV5-1; D: NA; DNA: TGCGCCAGCAGCTTGGCCGGCACAGATACGCAGTATTTT; CDR3: CASSLAGTDTQYF
J: TRBJ1-5; size: few; V: TRBV29-1; D: NA; DNA: TGCAGCGTTTCCCTAGGGGTGTCTCAGCCCCAGCATTTT; CDR3: CSVSLGVSQPQHF
J: TRBJ2-7; size: few; V: TRBV7-6; D: NA; DNA: TGTGCCAGCAGCTTAGCGCCCGACAGCTCATACGAGCAGTACTTC; CDR3: CASSLAPDSSYEQYF
J: TRBJ2-5; size: NA; V: TRBV5-4; D: NA; DNA: TGTGCCAGCAGCTTGGGGGGGGTCCAAGAGACCCAGTACTTC; CDR3: CASSLGGVQETQYF
J: TRBJ2-7; size: once; V: TRBV2; D: TRBD2; DNA: TGTGCCAGCAATGAATTCACCCCGGGACTAGCGGGAGGTCCCTCCTACGAGCAGTACTTC; CDR3: CASNEFTPGLAGGPSYEQYF
J: TRBJ2-1; size: few; V: TRBV7-7; D: TRBD2; DNA: TGTGCCAGCAGCCCAGGACTAGCGGGAGGCAATGAGCAGTTCTTC; CDR3: CASSPGLAGGNEQFF
J: TRBJ2-2; size: NA; V: TRBV24-1; D: TRBD2; DNA: TGTGCCTCTAGCGGGAGGGCCGGGGAGCTGTTTTTT; CDR3: CASSGRAGELFF
J: TRBJ2-7; size: NA; V: TRBV6-1; D: TRBD2; DNA: TGTGCCAGCGGGGAGCGGGAGCGGAGGCAGTACTTC; CDR3: CASGERERRQYF